Only a few counts were recorded for the clone carrying this T cell receptor (beta chain). Its antigen is as yet unknown. The entry originates in a study of cytomegalovirus exposure and HLA in healthy donors. CDR3 length: 17 amino acids. Germline CDR1 reads SGHDT; CDR2 reads YYEEEE. The V end lost 2 bases, the J end lost 7 bases, and 21 bases lay between the germline ends. The primer mix had 60 Vbeta and 13 Jbeta primers. This table comes from immunoSEQ multiplex PCR, and its TCRdb copy is limited to in-frame clones, with some not included. This sample has 150,000 or so clones, with more than 8% found just once. Study outcomes and limitations: The only immune exposure information that was available was CMV serostatus. Analyses of presence and absence presupposed an approximately uniform sequencing depth across donors.

The chain carries TRBV5-6 and TRBJ2-2, with TRBD2 as a possible D gene (6 bases). The origin of this receptor is a man in his forties or fifties in good health and CMV-seronegative. Sequencing was done on a sample of PBMCs. In DNA form, the CDR3 reads TGTGCCAGCAGCTTTGGCCTAGCGATAAATTTAGGCGGGGAGCTGTTTTTT. This sequence encodes CASSFGLAINLGGELFF.